This T cell receptor beta chain was sequenced in a study of PD-L1 blockade in urothelial cancer. J was trimmed by 8 bases and V by 4 bases; bases with no gene match: 7. This CDR3 comprises 13 residues. Data came from immunoSEQ multiplex PCR; TCRdb stores just in-frame clones and leaves some out. The sample has tens of thousands of clones; roughly four fifths are singletons. This sequence was found in a man between 65 and 79 years old with urothelial cancer. The source was PBMCs, collected around atezolizumab (anti-PD-L1) treatment. The chain has TRBV5-3 and TRBJ1-2; 8 positions agree with TRBD1. TRBV5-3 is designated an ORF whose function remains uncertain. In DNA form, the CDR3 reads TGTGCCAGAAGCCGTGGACAGGGTGGGGGCTACACCTTC. Amino acids: CARSRGQGGGYTF.